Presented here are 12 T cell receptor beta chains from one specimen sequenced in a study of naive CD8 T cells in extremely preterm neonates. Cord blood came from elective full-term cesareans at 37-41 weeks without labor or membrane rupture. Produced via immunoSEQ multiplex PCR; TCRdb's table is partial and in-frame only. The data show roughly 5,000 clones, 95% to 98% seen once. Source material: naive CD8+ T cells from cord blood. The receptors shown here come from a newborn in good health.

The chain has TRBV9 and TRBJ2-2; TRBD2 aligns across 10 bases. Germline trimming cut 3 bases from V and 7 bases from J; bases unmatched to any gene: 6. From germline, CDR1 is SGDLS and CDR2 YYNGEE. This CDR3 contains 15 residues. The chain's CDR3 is CASSARGLANGELFF. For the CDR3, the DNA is TGTGCCAGCAGCGCGAGGGGACTAGCGAACGGGGAGCTGTTTTTT.

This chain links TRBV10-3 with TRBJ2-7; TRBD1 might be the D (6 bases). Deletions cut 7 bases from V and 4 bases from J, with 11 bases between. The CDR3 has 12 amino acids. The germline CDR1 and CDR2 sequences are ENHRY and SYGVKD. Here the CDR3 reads CAIMDSNYEQYF. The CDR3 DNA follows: TGTGCCATCATGGACAGCAATTACGAGCAGTACTTC.

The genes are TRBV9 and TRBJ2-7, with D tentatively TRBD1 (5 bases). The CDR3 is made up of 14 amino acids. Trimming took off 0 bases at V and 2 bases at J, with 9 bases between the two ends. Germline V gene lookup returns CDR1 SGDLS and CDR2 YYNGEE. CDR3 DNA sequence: TGTGCCAGCAGCGTAGCAGGGCTCCCCTACGAGCAGTACTTC. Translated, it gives CASSVAGLPYEQYF.

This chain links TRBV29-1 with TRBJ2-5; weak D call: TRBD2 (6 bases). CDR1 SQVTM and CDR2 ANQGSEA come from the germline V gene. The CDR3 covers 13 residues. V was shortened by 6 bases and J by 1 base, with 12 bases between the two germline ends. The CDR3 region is CSVPVAVQETQYF. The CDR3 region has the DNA TGCAGCGTACCGGTAGCGGTCCAAGAGACCCAGTACTTC. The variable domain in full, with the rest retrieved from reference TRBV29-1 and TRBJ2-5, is SAVISQKPSRDICQRGTSLTIQCQVDSQVTMMFWYRQQPGQSLTLIATANQGSEATYESGFVIDKFPISRPNLTFSTLTVSNMSPEDSSIYLCSVPVAVQETQYFGPGTRLLVL.

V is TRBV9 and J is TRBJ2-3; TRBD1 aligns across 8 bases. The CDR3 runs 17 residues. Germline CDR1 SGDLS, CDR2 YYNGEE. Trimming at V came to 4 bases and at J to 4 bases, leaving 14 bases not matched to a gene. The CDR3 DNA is TGTGCCAGCAGCCCACGGACAGGGCTGATTTCGGCAGATACGCAGTATTTT. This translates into CASSPRTGLISADTQYF.

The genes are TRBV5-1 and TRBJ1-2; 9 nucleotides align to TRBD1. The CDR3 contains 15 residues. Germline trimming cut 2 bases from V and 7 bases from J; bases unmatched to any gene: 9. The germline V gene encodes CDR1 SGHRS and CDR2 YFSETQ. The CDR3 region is CASSLRGQGWGGYTF. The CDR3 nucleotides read TGCGCCAGCAGCTTAAGAGGACAGGGGTGGGGTGGCTACACCTTC.

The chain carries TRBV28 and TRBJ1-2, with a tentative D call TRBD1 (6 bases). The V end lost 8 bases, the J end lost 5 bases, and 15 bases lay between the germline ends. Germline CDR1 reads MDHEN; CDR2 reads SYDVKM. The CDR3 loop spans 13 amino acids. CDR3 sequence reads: CASHGGPYYGYTF. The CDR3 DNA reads TGTGCCAGCCACGGGGGGCCTTATTATGGCTACACCTTC.

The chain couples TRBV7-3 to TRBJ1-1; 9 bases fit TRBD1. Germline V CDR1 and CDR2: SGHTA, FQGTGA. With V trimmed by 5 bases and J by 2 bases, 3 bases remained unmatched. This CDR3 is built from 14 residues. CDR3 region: CASSPTGGNTEAFF. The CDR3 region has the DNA TGTGCCAGCAGCCCTACAGGGGGCAACACTGAAGCTTTCTTT.

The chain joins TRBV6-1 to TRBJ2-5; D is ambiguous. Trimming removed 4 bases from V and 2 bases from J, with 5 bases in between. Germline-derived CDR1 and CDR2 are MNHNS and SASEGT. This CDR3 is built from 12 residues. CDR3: CASSATQETQYF. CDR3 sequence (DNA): TGTGCCAGCAGTGCGACTCAAGAGACCCAGTACTTC.

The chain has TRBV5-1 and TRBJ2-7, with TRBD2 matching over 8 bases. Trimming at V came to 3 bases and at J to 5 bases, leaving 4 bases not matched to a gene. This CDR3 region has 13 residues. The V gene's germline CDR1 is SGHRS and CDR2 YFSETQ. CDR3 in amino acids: CASSWGLGDEQYF. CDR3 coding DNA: TGCGCCAGCAGCTGGGGACTAGGTGACGAGCAGTACTTC.

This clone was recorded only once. The DNA for the CDR3 is TGTGCCAGCAGTTTAGTACAGAACACTGAAGCTTTCTTT. It is translated as CASSLVQNTEAFF. The V and J genes are TRBV28 and TRBJ1-1; no clear D gene. V lost 2 bases and J lost 1, with 5 bases in between. CDR3 length: 13 residues. The germline V gene encodes CDR1 MDHEN and CDR2 SYDVKM.

CDR3 nucleotides: TGTGCCAGCAGTTTCGGTTGGGAGCAGTTCTTC. Translated, it gives CASSFGWEQFF. V usage is TRBV27 and J usage is TRBJ2-1; D is ambiguous. V was cut by 3 bases and J by 10 bases, with 7 bases left in between. The CDR3 has 11 residues. From germline, CDR1 is MNHEY and CDR2 SMNVEV (reference sequence).